The source of this TCR beta chain is a study of radiotherapy plus CTLA-4 blockade in lung cancer. Study-wide results and caveats: Tumor-derived TCR clones expanded in blood after radiotherapy plus ipilimumab. Early clonal dynamics of blood T cells, together with interferon-beta, were reported as the best response predictor.

About this clone itself: Its antigen is unidentified.

TCRdb's copy holds only in-frame clones and misses some; the assay was immunoSEQ multiplex PCR. This sample has 89,000 or so clones; approximately 78% occur once, and the top ten carry about 3.5%. Germline-derived CDR1 and CDR2 are WNHNN and SYGVQD (reference sequence). The CDR3 length is 16 residues. V dropped 4 bases and J dropped 1 base, with 13 bases sitting between them. The sample in question was peripheral blood, obtained from a patient treated with radiotherapy plus ipilimumab. The origin of this receptor is a human donor with non-small cell lung cancer who had a partial response to radiotherapy plus ipilimumab. This chain links TRBV10-1 with TRBJ2-2, with TRBD1 as a possible D gene (5 bases). The DNA of the CDR3 is TGCGCCAGCAGTGGTCAGCCAGGGCGGAACACCGGGGAGCTGTTTTTT. Translated: CASSGQPGRNTGELFF.